This record covers a single TCR beta chain. This sample was included in a study of blood T cell repertoires in COVID-19. Data came from immunoSEQ multiplex PCR; TCRdb stores just in-frame clones and leaves some out. The sample shows fewer than 65,000 clones, approximately 83% of them seen only once. Trimming cost V 12 bases and J 9 bases; bases outside gene matches: 18. The CDR3 length is 17 residues. Germline CDR1 and CDR2: KGHDR and SFDVKD. This TCR came from a man aged 25 to 40 with COVID-19, enrolled during active disease. The material sequenced was peripheral blood. The J gene is TRBJ2-1, the V gene TRBV24-1; 14 positions agree with TRBD2. The CDR3 sequence: CASSGTSGRHSRGEQFF. The CDR3 DNA sequence: TGTGCCTCCTCCGGGACTAGCGGGAGACACTCCCGGGGTGAGCAGTTCTTC.